Listed below are T cell receptor beta chains from one sample, sequenced in a study of beta chain features in type 1 diabetes. Profiling relied on immunoSEQ multiplex PCR, and the TCRdb table lists in-frame clones only, not all of them. The repertoire holds 300,000 or so clones, around an eighth seen once, with 0.017% in the top ten. Sequenced material: naive CD4+ T cells from blood. Receptors were obtained from a man aged 25-40 years with type 1 diabetes. Both conserved end residues are part of each CDR3. A D gene is named only where the DNA matches it firmly. Where a row states a size, it is once, few, many or the class of an expanded clone; other rows omit it.

V,size,D,J,DNA,CDR3
TRBV18,few,TRBD1,TRBJ2-1,TGTGCCAGCTCGCGACAGGGTATGAATGAGCAGTTCTTC,CASSRQGMNEQFF
TRBV19,few,TRBD1,TRBJ2-7,TGTGCCAGCGCCGAGCAGGGGGCGTCCTACGAGCAGTACTTC,CASAEQGASYEQYF
TRBV5-4,few,TRBD2,TRBJ2-2,TGTGCCAGCAGCTCGCAATCTAGCGGGGGTCCCGGGGAGCTGTTTTTT,CASSSQSSGGPGELFF
TRBV20-1,few,-,TRBJ2-7,TGCAGTGTCACGGGGGCCTACGAGCAGTACTTC,CSVTGAYEQYF
TRBV7-9,many,-,TRBJ1-5,TGTGCCAGCAGCCTTAGCAATCAGCCCCAGCATTTT,CASSLSNQPQHF
TRBV6-1,-,TRBD2,TRBJ2-3,TGTGCCAGCAGTGAACGGACTAGCGGGAGTTCAGATACGCAGTATTTT,CASSERTSGSSDTQYF
TRBV6-1,few,-,TRBJ2-7,TGTGCCAGCAGTGAAGGTGGGAGCAATGCCTACGAGCAGTACTTC,CASSEGGSNAYEQYF
TRBV19,once,TRBD1,TRBJ1-2,TGTGCCAGTCAATACGCCCGGGACAGGCCGCGCGGCTACACCTTC,CASQYARDRPRGYTF
TRBV5-1,-,-,TRBJ2-1,TGCGCCAGCAGCTTGACGGTCTTCAATGAGCAGTTCTTC,CASSLTVFNEQFF
TRBV5-1,few,-,TRBJ2-1,TGCGCCAGCAGCTTGGGGGCTAGCACTAATGAGCAGTTCTTC,CASSLGASTNEQFF
TRBV2,-,TRBD2,TRBJ2-1,TGTGCCAGCAGACTAGCGGGAGCTGCATACAATGAGCAGTTCTTC,CASRLAGAAYNEQFF
TRBV6-6,few,TRBD2,TRBJ2-7,TGTGCCAGCAGTTACTCCCCCCGACTAGCGGGAGGATTCGTCTTC,CASSYSPRLAGGFVF
TRBV28,few,-,TRBJ2-2,TGTGCCAGCAGTTTAAGTCCGGGCACCGGGGAGCTGTTTTTT,CASSLSPGTGELFF
TRBV28,-,-,TRBJ2-1,TGTGCCAGCAGTTTCTCGGGACTGAGCTCCTACAATGAGCAGTTCTTC,CASSFSGLSSYNEQFF
TRBV5-1,few,TRBD1,TRBJ2-7,TGCGCCAGCAGCGTGACCGGGACAGCCTCACGCTACGAGCAGTACTTC,CASSVTGTASRYEQYF
TRBV7-8,-,-,TRBJ1-1,TGTGCCAGCAGCTTAGGGTTTTCCACGGCTGAAGCTTTCTTT,CASSLGFSTAEAFF
TRBV18,-,-,TRBJ2-5,TGTGCCAGCTCAGCGGGGACGGAACAAGAGACCCAGTACTTC,CASSAGTEQETQYF
TRBV28,-,TRBD1,TRBJ1-2,TGTGCCAGCAGTTCACCGGGACAGGGCGCTAACTATGGCTACACCTTC,CASSSPGQGANYGYTF
TRBV6-4,-,-,TRBJ2-1,TGTGCCAGCAGTGACCAATTCGGGGCCTACAATGAGCAGTTCTTC,CASSDQFGAYNEQFF
TRBV11-2,-,TRBD1,TRBJ2-6,TGTGCCAGCAGCTTAGCTGGAACAGGGGTGGGCTCTGGGGCCAACGTCCTGACTTTC,CASSLAGTGVGSGANVLTF
TRBV5-1,-,TRBD1,TRBJ1-2,TGCGCCAGCAGCTTCACGGGACAGGGAAACTATGGCTACACCTTC,CASSFTGQGNYGYTF
TRBV6-6,once,-,TRBJ1-4,TGTGCCAGCGGCCATAATGAAAAACTGTTTTTT,CASGHNEKLFF
TRBV7-9,few,-,TRBJ2-1,TGTGCCAGCAGCTTAGGGAGGGCCCTTTTATTGAGCTCCTACAATGAGCAGTTCTTC,CASSLGRALLLSSYNEQFF
TRBV29-1,few,-,TRBJ2-1,TGCAGCGCCGTACAGGGTTCCTCCTACAATGAGCAGTTCTTC,CSAVQGSSYNEQFF
TRBV19,few,-,TRBJ1-5,TGTGCCAGTAATGGGGGGAGTCAGCCCCAGCATTTT,CASNGGSQPQHF
TRBV11-2,-,TRBD1,TRBJ2-7,TGTGCCAGTAGACAGGGGGCTTTTTCGGCCGAGCAGTACTTC,CASRQGAFSAEQYF
TRBV4-2,-,-,TRBJ1-1,TGTGCCAGCAGCCAAGAGGGGGGGCAAGCTTTCTTT,CASSQEGGQAFF
TRBV5-1,few,TRBD2,TRBJ2-1,TGCGCCAGCAGCTTGGTACCGGGAGGCGTAAATGAGCAGTTCTTC,CASSLVPGGVNEQFF
TRBV29-1,few,-,TRBJ2-7,TGCAGCGTTGGGCTGACTAGTACCTACGAGCAGTACTTC,CSVGLTSTYEQYF
TRBV5-1,-,-,TRBJ2-1,TGCGCCAGCAGCTTGGGGGGGGACTCTTCCGTAAGCTCCTACAATGAGCAGTTCTTC,CASSLGGDSSVSSYNEQFF
TRBV30,-,-,TRBJ1-4,TGTGCCTGGAGGCTCCAGGGTGCAACTAATGAAAAACTGTTTTTT,CAWRLQGATNEKLFF
TRBV5-1,-,TRBD2,TRBJ2-1,TGCGCCAGCAGCCCGGGGACTAGCGGGATATACAATGAGCAGTTCTTC,CASSPGTSGIYNEQFF
TRBV7-2,-,-,TRBJ2-3,TGTGCCAGCAGCCCGGGACTTGCCACTAGCACAGATACGCAGTATTTT,CASSPGLATSTDTQYF
TRBV29-1,few,TRBD2,TRBJ2-1,TGCAGCGCCGGGACTAGCGCCTACAATGAGCAGTTCTTC,CSAGTSAYNEQFF
TRBV15,few,-,TRBJ1-5,TGTGCCACCAGCAGAGAATCGAGGCAACATGCGGATCAGCCCCAGCATTTT,CATSRESRQHADQPQHF
TRBV5-1,few,-,TRBJ2-1,TGCGCCAGCAGCTTGGGAAGCGGGTCCTACAATGAGCAGTTCTTC,CASSLGSGSYNEQFF
TRBV5-4,few,-,TRBJ2-7,TGTGCCAGCAGCTCACTCTCCGAAAACGAGCAGTACTTC,CASSSLSENEQYF
TRBV28,few,-,TRBJ2-2,TGTGCCAGCAGTTTCAATCAGAACACCGGGGAGCTGTTTTTT,CASSFNQNTGELFF
TRBV5-4,few,TRBD1,TRBJ2-7,TGTGCCAGCAGCTCCCGGGACAGGGGCTACGAGCAGTACTTC,CASSSRDRGYEQYF
TRBV5-6,-,TRBD1,TRBJ2-5,TGTGCCAGCAGCCTACCGGGACAGGGTGAAGAGACCCAGTACTTC,CASSLPGQGEETQYF
TRBV9,few,-,TRBJ1-4,TGTGCCAGCAGCGGGACAGCTAATGAAAAACTGTTTTTT,CASSGTANEKLFF
TRBV9,few,-,TRBJ2-5,TGTGCCAGCAGTCGCAGGGGCCAAGAGACCCAGTACTTC,CASSRRGQETQYF
TRBV19,-,-,TRBJ1-5,TGTGCCAGTAGTACCACAGGGCCGACTCAGCCCCAGCATTTT,CASSTTGPTQPQHF
TRBV2,-,TRBD2,TRBJ2-1,TGTGCCAGCAGGGTGGGACTAGCGGGATCTGGGGATGAGCAGTTCTTC,CASRVGLAGSGDEQFF
TRBV20-1,-,-,TRBJ2-5,TGCAGTGCTAGGATACTCGAGACCCAGTACTTC,CSARILETQYF
TRBV6-4,-,TRBD1,TRBJ1-5,TGTGCCAGCAGTGATACAGGGGGTATACAGCCCCAGCATTTT,CASSDTGGIQPQHF
TRBV21-1,-,-,TRBJ1-5,TGTGCCAGCAGCAAATCTAGAAAGAATAGCAATCAGCCCCAGCATTTT,CASSKSRKNSNQPQHF
TRBV7-9,-,-,TRBJ2-7,TGTGCCAGCAGCACGGGTCCGGCCTCCCGCCCAAAGCAGTACTTC,CASSTGPASRPKQYF
TRBV7-6,-,TRBD1,TRBJ2-7,TGTGCCAGCAGCTTTTCCGGGACAGGGCAGAGCGAGCAGTACTTC,CASSFSGTGQSEQYF
TRBV7-3,few,-,TRBJ2-2,TGTGCCAGCAGCCCTTTCCAACAGGGTTGGACGAACACCGGGGAGCTGTTTTTT,CASSPFQQGWTNTGELFF
TRBV28,few,TRBD1,TRBJ2-6,TGTGCCAGCAGCACCGCCGCGGGACAGGGGGCGCTTGGGGCCAACGTCCTGACTTTC,CASSTAAGQGALGANVLTF
TRBV7-9,few,TRBD1,TRBJ2-1,TGTGCCAGCAGCTTCGGACAGGGGAGTGGGAATGAGCAGTTCTTC,CASSFGQGSGNEQFF
TRBV28,-,TRBD1,TRBJ1-2,TGTGCCAGCAGTTTTCGGACAGGGGGCAACTATGGCTACACCTTC,CASSFRTGGNYGYTF
TRBV5-1,-,TRBD2,TRBJ2-1,TGCGCCAGCAGCCTAGGGACTAGCGGGACTAATGAGCAGTTCTTC,CASSLGTSGTNEQFF
TRBV5-6,few,-,TRBJ2-7,TGTGCCAGCAGCTTGGTATCCTACGAGCAGTACTTC,CASSLVSYEQYF
TRBV7-2,-,-,TRBJ1-2,TGTGCCAGCAGCTTAGCAGGGGTCTATGGCTACACCTTC,CASSLAGVYGYTF
TRBV5-4,-,-,TRBJ2-5,TGTGCCAGCAGCTTGGCGCAGCTCCGGGGGACCCAGTACTTC,CASSLAQLRGTQYF